This TCR beta chain is from a study of control samples from healthy donors and cancer patients (dated by TCRdb to the early 2020s). CDR1 and CDR2 (ENHRY, SYGVKD) derive from the germline V gene. Trimming at the junction amounts to 6 bases on V and 3 bases on J, and the germline ends lie 13 bases apart. Counted from cysteine to phenylalanine, this CDR3 has 14 amino acids. CDR3 DNA only is kept here, 42 bases in frame from base 1. A remark on this clone: Its antigen remains unidentified. No quality values exist for individual bases; no much larger clone is one base distant.

The method behind the library was the immunoSEQ multiplex PCR assay. This is the immuneACCESS table as TCRdb keeps it, with only in-frame sequences that have V and J called. A part of the clones is gone; compared with another copy, unresolved V genes explain less than half, and the rest is unexplained. The sample table lists 90,000 to 150,000 clones, about 87% of them with a count of one. Jointly, the top ten make up 3.4% of the sample. The V gene is TRBV10-3 and the J gene is TRBJ2-3, with the D gene possibly TRBD1 or TRBD2, each one fitting 6 bases. Sequenced input: blood. The source is a man in his forties or fifties in good health. CDR3 region: CAIREGQGTDTQYF. The bases read TGTGCCATCAGGGAGGGCCAGGGGACAGATACGCAGTATTTT.